This T cell receptor beta chain came from a study of blood T cell repertoires in COVID-19. Study-wide context: Specimens from acute and convalescent COVID-19 originated in the United States, Italy and Spain. The cDNA or gDNA used as material had been derived from T cells, B-cell-depleted T cells, or PBMCs.

V lost 2 bases and J lost 8, with 19 bases in between. Germline assignment: CDR1 LGHNA and CDR2 YNFKEQ. The CDR3 sequence is 16 residues long. In its sample, this clone was seen once. Sequencing was performed with immunoSEQ multiplex PCR; in TCRdb, only in-frame clones are kept and a portion is missing. The repertoire includes 120,000 or so clones, over 75% of them detected once, and around 7.3% sits in the top ten. Sequences were obtained from peripheral blood. The origin of this receptor is a man aged 45-65 years with acute or convalescent COVID-19. This chain uses TRBV4-2 with TRBJ2-1, with D maybe TRBD2 (5 bases). The CDR3 region has the DNA TGTGCCAGCAGCCAACAACTGCGACCTGAGGGCCATGAGCAGTTCTTC. Protein: CASSQQLRPEGHEQFF.